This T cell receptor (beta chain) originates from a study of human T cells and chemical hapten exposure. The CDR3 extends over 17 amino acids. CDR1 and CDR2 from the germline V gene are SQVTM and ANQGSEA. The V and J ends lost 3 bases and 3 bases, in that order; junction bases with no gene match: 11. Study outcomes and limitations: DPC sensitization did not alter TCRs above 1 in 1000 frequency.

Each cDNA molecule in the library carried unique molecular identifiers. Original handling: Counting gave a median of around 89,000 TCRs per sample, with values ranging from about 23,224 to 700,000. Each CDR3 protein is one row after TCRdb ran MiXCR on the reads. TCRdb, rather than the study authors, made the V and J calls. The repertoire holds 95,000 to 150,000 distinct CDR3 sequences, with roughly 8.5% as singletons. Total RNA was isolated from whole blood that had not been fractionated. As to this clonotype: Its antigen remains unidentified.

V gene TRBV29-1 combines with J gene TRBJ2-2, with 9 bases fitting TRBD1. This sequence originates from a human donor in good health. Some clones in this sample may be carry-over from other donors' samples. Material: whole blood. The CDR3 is CSVDRGATGGDTGELFF. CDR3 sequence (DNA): TGCAGCGTTGATAGGGGGGCGACAGGGGGAGACACCGGGGAGCTGTTTTTT.